A selection of T cell receptor beta chains follows, all from one sample in a study of neurological immune-mediated disorders. TCRdb used MiXCR to reprocess the 5' RACE reads, holding one entry per CDR3 protein. The table has 25,000 to 35,000 distinct CDR3 sequences, more than 10% seen once. Sequencing was carried out using PBMCs. The receptors were sampled from a man in his sixties in good health. The CDR3 runs from the conserved cysteine through the conserved F or W. D genes are given only for firm matches. The size of a clone is reported for some rows only, either as once, few or many, or as a class for expanded clones.

j_gene,abundance,v_gene,d_gene,CDR3aa,CDR3nt
TRBJ2-6,many,TRBV11-2,NA,CASSSISGANVLTF,TGTGCCAGCAGCTCGATTTCTGGGGCCAACGTCCTGACTTTC
TRBJ2-6,NA,TRBV29-1,NA,CSVELVGSTGGNILTF,TGCAGCGTTGAACTGGTTGGTAGCACTGGGGGCAACATCCTCACTTTC
TRBJ2-7,many,TRBV13,NA,CASSPPLSYEQYF,TGTGCCAGCAGCCCTCCCCTGTCTTACGAGCAGTACTTC
TRBJ1-1,many,TRBV5-1,NA,CASSLGASNTEAFF,TGCGCCAGCAGCTTAGGGGCCTCGAACACTGAAGCTTTCTTT
TRBJ1-1,many,TRBV12-3/TRBV12-4,NA,CASGPPDRNTEAFF,TGTGCCAGCGGGCCTCCGGACAGGAACACTGAAGCTTTCTTT
TRBJ2-3,many,TRBV20-1,TRBD2,CSARLVAGSDTQYF,TGCAGTGCTAGATTGGTAGCGGGGAGCGATACGCAGTATTTT
TRBJ2-3,many,TRBV15,NA,CATSRLDYTDTQYF,TGTGCCACCAGCAGACTGGACTACACAGATACGCAGTATTTT
TRBJ2-1,many,TRBV20-1,NA,CSAQGTVPYNEQFF,TGCAGTGCTCAAGGGACGGTTCCATACAATGAGCAGTTCTTC
TRBJ1-1,many,TRBV5-1,NA,CASSLAAATETNTEAFF,TGCGCCAGCAGCTTGGCAGCCGCAACAGAGACCAACACTGAAGCTTTCTTT
TRBJ2-5,many,TRBV10-3,TRBD2,CAISVGVAGDQETQYF,TGTGCCATCAGTGTAGGTGTTGCGGGAGACCAAGAGACCCAGTACTTC
TRBJ2-5,many,TRBV29-1,TRBD2,CSVEPSGRAETQYF,TGCAGCGTTGAGCCTAGCGGGAGGGCCGAGACCCAGTACTTC
TRBJ2-5,many,TRBV29-1,TRBD2,CSASKALAAQETQYF,TGCAGCGCCTCGAAAGCCCTAGCGGCCCAAGAGACCCAGTACTTC
TRBJ2-3,many,TRBV19,NA,CATRLTPDTQYF,TGTGCAACAAGGCTCACCCCAGATACGCAGTATTTT
TRBJ2-1,many,TRBV4-1,NA,CASSQDEGGKNEQFF,TGCGCCAGCAGCCAAGACGAGGGCGGCAAAAATGAGCAGTTCTTC
TRBJ2-6,many,TRBV9,NA,CASSAYSGANVLTF,TGTGCCAGCAGCGCCTACTCTGGGGCCAACGTCCTGACTTTC
TRBJ1-2,many,TRBV5-1,NA,CASSLAGGSAVGYTF,TGCGCCAGCAGCTTGGCCGGGGGATCGGCAGTCGGCTACACCTTC
TRBJ1-2,NA,TRBV12-3/TRBV12-4,NA,CASTVGSRMKANYGYTF,TGTGCCAGCACCGTCGGTTCCAGAATGAAAGCTAACTATGGCTACACCTTC
TRBJ2-1,many,TRBV12-3/TRBV12-4,NA,CASSLSGFGNEQFF,TGTGCCAGCAGTTTATCCGGGTTTGGGAATGAGCAGTTCTTC
TRBJ2-5,many,TRBV27,NA,CASKGLGGQETQYF,TGTGCCAGCAAGGGATTGGGGGGCCAAGAGACCCAGTACTTC
TRBJ1-1,NA,TRBV7-2,TRBD1,CASKRQGGDTEAFF,TGTGCCAGCAAACGACAGGGGGGGGACACTGAAGCTTTCTTT
TRBJ2-3,many,TRBV28,NA,CASSPGSSQSRTDTQYF,TGTGCCAGCAGTCCGGGGTCTAGCCAATCCCGCACAGATACGCAGTATTTT
TRBJ2-5,many,TRBV20-1,NA,CSARDRPWETQYF,TGCAGTGCTAGAGATAGACCATGGGAGACCCAGTACTTC
TRBJ2-2,many,TRBV6-5,NA,CASSYMGSTGELFF,TGTGCCAGCAGTTACATGGGTTCCACCGGGGAGCTGTTTTTT
TRBJ1-4,many,TRBV20-1,NA,CSASPGPNEKLFF,TGCAGTGCTAGTCCGGGACCTAATGAAAAACTGTTTTTT
TRBJ2-7,many,TRBV7-2,NA,CASSLMGVIHEQYF,TGTGCCAGCAGCTTGATGGGGGTAATCCACGAGCAGTACTTC
TRBJ2-1,many,TRBV28,TRBD2,CASSLLLADRIDEQFF,TGTGCCAGCAGTTTACTACTAGCGGACCGTATCGATGAGCAGTTCTTC
TRBJ2-1,NA,TRBV5-6,NA,CASSLSWRSYNEQFF,TGTGCCAGTAGCTTGAGCTGGAGGTCCTACAATGAGCAGTTCTTC
TRBJ2-1,many,TRBV2,TRBD2,CASSGLRQAGLYNEQFF,TGTGCCAGCAGCGGACTCCGGCAAGCGGGACTCTACAATGAGCAGTTCTTC
TRBJ2-4,many,TRBV11-3,NA,CASSSPRVTKNIQYF,TGTGCCAGCAGCAGCCCCCGGGTCACAAAAAACATTCAGTACTTC
TRBJ2-3,many,TRBV20-1,NA,CSARLLGNTDTQYF,TGCAGTGCTAGACTCTTGGGGAACACAGATACGCAGTATTTT
TRBJ1-2,many,TRBV20-1,NA,CSARQGNYGYTF,TGCAGTGCTAGGCAGGGCAACTATGGCTACACCTTC
TRBJ2-7,NA,TRBV18,NA,CASTSGTRYGEQYF,TGTGCCAGCACTTCCGGGACTCGCTATGGCGAGCAGTACTTC
TRBJ2-7,many,TRBV29-1,TRBD2,CSVVSSGRGEQYF,TGCAGCGTTGTGTCCAGCGGGAGGGGCGAGCAGTACTTC
TRBJ2-5,many,TRBV20-1,NA,CSAPLRLGQETQYF,TGCAGTGCGCCGCTCCGGCTTGGCCAAGAGACCCAGTACTTC
TRBJ2-3,many,TRBV5-1,TRBD2,CASRQGLAIDTQYF,TGCGCCAGCAGGCAGGGACTAGCGATAGATACGCAGTATTTT
TRBJ2-7,few,TRBV10-1,NA,CASSDSDTSDEQYF,TGCGCCAGCAGCGACTCTGACACGAGCGACGAGCAGTACTTC
TRBJ2-3,many,TRBV11-2,NA,CASSLAGADTQYF,TGTGCCAGCAGCTTAGCAGGGGCAGATACGCAGTATTTT
TRBJ2-1,many,TRBV12-3/TRBV12-4,NA,CASSPPLGYTYNEQFF,TGTGCCAGCAGTCCCCCGTTAGGATATACCTACAATGAGCAGTTCTTC
TRBJ1-2,medium-sized,TRBV6-5,TRBD1,CASSPWTGGYGYTF,TGTGCCAGCAGTCCCTGGACAGGGGGCTATGGCTACACCTTC
TRBJ2-3,many,TRBV6-4,TRBD2,CASSQTELRGGRGTQYF,TGTGCCAGCAGTCAGACGGAGTTGCGGGGGGGCCGAGGTACGCAGTATTTT
TRBJ1-1,many,TRBV29-1,TRBD1,CSVTTGGEAFF,TGCAGCGTCACGACAGGGGGCGAAGCTTTCTTT
TRBJ2-1,many,TRBV4-2,TRBD2,CASSQTSGGADEQFF,TGTGCCAGCAGCCAAACTAGCGGGGGGGCCGATGAGCAGTTCTTC
TRBJ1-4,many,TRBV20-1,TRBD1,CSASPGQGNEKLFF,TGCAGTGCTTCCCCGGGACAGGGGAATGAAAAACTGTTTTTT
TRBJ1-2,many,TRBV7-9,NA,CASSQTSRGFDAIRYGYTF,TGTGCCAGCAGCCAGACATCCCGGGGGTTCGATGCAATCCGCTATGGCTACACCTTC
TRBJ2-3,many,TRBV7-3,NA,CASSARATTDTQYF,TGTGCCAGCAGCGCAAGGGCCACCACAGATACGCAGTATTTT
TRBJ2-5,many,TRBV7-9,NA,CASSFTRVEQETQYF,TGTGCCAGCAGCTTTACCAGGGTAGAACAAGAGACCCAGTACTTC
TRBJ2-1,many,TRBV7-9,NA,CASSASYNEQFF,TGTGCCAGCAGCGCGAGTTACAATGAGCAGTTCTTC
TRBJ2-7,many,TRBV5-5,TRBD1,CASSSSTGRDEQYF,TGTGCCAGCAGCTCGTCGACAGGGAGAGATGAGCAGTACTTC
TRBJ1-1,many,TRBV5-1,NA,CASSLGGLGTEAFF,TGCGCCAGCAGCTTAGGTGGGTTGGGCACTGAAGCTTTCTTT
TRBJ2-4,many,TRBV5-5,NA,CASSLPTGDSIQYF,TGTGCCAGCAGCTTGCCTACAGGTGATAGCATTCAGTACTTC
TRBJ2-7,NA,TRBV6-1,NA,CASCRDTMQDEQYF,TGTGCCAGCTGCCGGGACACCATGCAGGACGAGCAGTACTTC
TRBJ2-2,many,TRBV5-1,NA,CASTGTQVTGELFF,TGCGCCAGCACAGGAACGCAAGTCACCGGGGAGCTGTTTTTT
TRBJ2-3,many,TRBV7-2,NA,CASSPNKRDTQYF,TGTGCCAGCAGCCCGAATAAGCGGGATACGCAGTATTTT
TRBJ1-1,few,TRBV20-1,NA,CSARDNEWPPDTEAFF,TGCAGTGCTAGAGATAATGAGTGGCCCCCGGACACTGAAGCTTTCTTT
TRBJ2-2,few,TRBV2,NA,CASRGGLNTGELFF,TGTGCCAGCAGGGGGGGACTGAACACCGGGGAGCTGTTTTTT
TRBJ2-1,many,TRBV2,NA,CASSGMWGLEQFF,TGTGCCAGCAGTGGGATGTGGGGGCTGGAGCAGTTCTTC
TRBJ2-5,many,TRBV5-1,TRBD2,CASSLRRASGKETQYF,TGCGCCAGCAGCTTGCGGCGCGCTAGCGGAAAAGAGACCCAGTACTTC
TRBJ2-5,many,TRBV20-1,NA,CSAKGDGETQYF,TGCAGTGCTAAAGGAGACGGGGAGACCCAGTACTTC
TRBJ2-2,many,TRBV6-5,TRBD1,CASSGTGGTGELFF,TGTGCCAGCAGTGGGACAGGGGGGACCGGGGAGCTGTTTTTT